The 32 T cell receptor beta chains below all came from one sample that was sequenced in a study of cytomegalovirus exposure and HLA in healthy donors. PCR employed 60 Vbeta and 13 Jbeta primers. Using immunoSEQ multiplex PCR, the repertoire was profiled, and TCRdb retains in-frame clones only, with some absent. The sample lists 170,000 or so clones; under 85% were seen once. The sample comprised PBMCs. The receptors were gathered from a male donor in good health and CMV-seronegative.

The rearrangement joins TRBV2 to TRBJ1-2; possibly TRBD1 for D (5 bases). The CDR3 consists of 15 residues. V was pared by 6 bases and J by 5 bases, with 19 bases between. Per the germline V gene, CDR1 is SNHLY and CDR2 is FYNNEI. Here the CDR3 DNA reads TGTGCCAGCAGGACCTGGAGGGGCCCCGGGTATGGCTACACCTTC. Translating it yields CASRTWRGPGYGYTF.

This clone was recorded a few times. The chain is built from TRBV4-3 and TRBJ2-1; no firm D call. There are 16 residues in the CDR3. V gave up 0 bases and J gave up 0 bases, with 9 bases separating them. Germline V CDR1 and CDR2: LGHNA, YSLEER. DNA for the CDR3: TGCGCCAGCAGCCAAGATCGGGTTGTCTCCTACAATGAGCAGTTCTTC. Translation: CASSQDRVVSYNEQFF.

The chain recombines TRBV30 with TRBJ1-3; D call uncertain. The CDR3 covers 13 residues. Per germline, CDR1 GTSNPN and CDR2 SVGIG (reference sequence). Trimming took 0 bases from V and 4 from J, leaving 7 bases between them. The CDR3: CAWSVLRGNTIYF. CDR3 coding DNA: TGTGCCTGGAGTGTACTTAGAGGAAACACCATATATTTT.

J is TRBJ1-5 and V is TRBV28, with a possible D match to TRBD1 (5 bases). Germline V lookup: CDR1 MDHEN, CDR2 SYDVKM. Trimming removed 6 bases at V and 0 bases at J, with 15 bases between. This CDR3 is 16 amino acids long. Here the CDR3 DNA reads TGTGCCAGCAGCTACGCAGGGCTTTATAGCAATCAGCCCCAGCATTTT. It specifies CASSYAGLYSNQPQHF.

This chain links TRBV7-8 with TRBJ2-1; maybe TRBD2 (6 bases). The V end was cut by 6 bases, the J end by 0 bases, with 12 bases between. The CDR3 contains 15 residues. Germline V gene lookup returns CDR1 SGHVS and CDR2 FQNEAQ. CDR3 bases: TGTGCCAGCAGGAAAGACGGGAGCTCCTACAATGAGCAGTTCTTC. Translation gives CASRKDGSSYNEQFF.

This clone has just a few counts. The V and J genes are TRBV6-5 and TRBJ1-5; D not certain. V lost 8 bases, J lost 5 bases, and 16 bases lay in between. Germline values: CDR1 MNHEY, CDR2 SVGAGI. There are 14 residues in the CDR3. The CDR3 sequence is CASGADATYQPQHF. The CDR3 nucleotides are TGTGCCAGCGGAGCCGATGCCACTTATCAGCCCCAGCATTTT.

This clone showed up just once. The rearrangement uses TRBV28 and TRBJ1-3; TRBD1 aligns across 7 bases. Germline V gives CDR1 MDHEN, CDR2 SYDVKM. The V segment lost 7 bases and the J segment 0 bases; nucleotides outside the gene matches: 6. The CDR3 covers 15 residues. CDR3 coding DNA: TGTGCCAGCAATCTACAGGGGACCTCTGGAAACACCATATATTTT. Protein product: CASNLQGTSGNTIYF.

The V call is TRBV4-2, the J call TRBJ2-4; D may be TRBD1 (5 bases). Trimming shortened V by 0 bases and J by 1 base, and 10 bases separated the two germline ends. Germline V gene sequence: CDR1 LGHNA, CDR2 YNFKEQ. This CDR3 spans 16 amino acids. The CDR3 sequence is CASSQDRNRAKNIQYF. CDR3 DNA sequence: TGTGCCAGCAGCCAAGATAGGAACAGGGCCAAAAACATTCAGTACTTC.

This clone was seen only a few times. The rearrangement links TRBV30 to TRBJ2-1; 8 bases map to TRBD2. Germline CDR1 is GTSNPN and CDR2 is SVGIG (reference sequence). V lost 2 bases and J lost 8; bases outside the gene matches: 23. This CDR3 contains 19 residues. The CDR3 loop is CAWSISSGTRTGAHHEQFF. The CDR3 bases are TGTGCCTGGAGTATTTCGTCCGGGACTAGGACTGGGGCCCACCATGAGCAGTTCTTC.

J is TRBJ1-4 and V is TRBV6-5; 7 nucleotides align to TRBD1. The CDR3 sequence is 15 residues long. Trimming removed 5 bases from V and 5 bases from J; junction bases left unmatched: 8. Germline-derived CDR1 and CDR2 are MNHEY and SVGAGI. The CDR3 is CASSGQTGRNEKLFF. CDR3 nucleotide sequence: TGTGCCAGCAGTGGTCAGACAGGGAGGAATGAAAAACTGTTTTTT.

This clone was counted a single time. J is TRBJ2-3 and V is TRBV4-2, with D perhaps TRBD2 (6 bases). CDR3 length equals 15 residues. Looked up from germline, CDR1 is LGHNA and CDR2 is YNFKEQ. The V gene lost 4 bases and the J gene lost 1 base, with 12 bases spanning the gap. CDR3 sequence: CASSPRPGGTDTQYF. CDR3 bases: TGTGCCAGCAGCCCCAGGCCGGGGGGCACAGATACGCAGTATTTT.

CDR3 coding DNA: TGCGCCAGCAGCGTGACAGGGGGTAGAGATTCACCCCTCCACTTT. Translation gives CASSVTGGRDSPLHF. This chain joins TRBV5-1 and TRBJ1-6; TRBD1 aligns across 9 bases. Per the germline V gene, CDR1 is SGHRS and CDR2 is YFSETQ. The CDR3 extends over 15 amino acids. Losses at the gene ends were 4 bases for V and 8 bases for J; bases not matched to a gene: 7. Full variable domain (rest looked up from reference TRBV5-1 and TRBJ1-6): KAGVTQTPRYLIKTRGQQVTLSCSPISGHRSVSWYQQTPGQGLQFLFEYFSETQRNKGNFPGRFSGRQFSNSRSEMNVSTLELGDSALYLCASSVTGGRDSPLHFGNGTRLTVT.

The rearrangement uses TRBV11-2 and TRBJ1-1, with a possible D match to TRBD1 (5 bases). Trimming cost V 3 bases and J 6 bases, with 11 bases left between them. Germline CDR1 and CDR2: SGHAT and FQNNGV. The CDR3 has 13 residues. The CDR3 sequence is CASSLWTSPEAFF. The CDR3 DNA sequence: TGTGCCAGCAGCTTGTGGACAAGCCCTGAAGCTTTCTTT.

Remarks on this clone: Other DNA sequences from this sample encode an identical CDR3 as well. This sequence joins TRBV5-1 and TRBJ1-1; 7 positions match TRBD1. With 4 bases clipped from V and 2 bases from J, the junction kept 5 bases outside the gene matches. Germline-derived CDR1 and CDR2 are SGHRS and YFSETQ. The CDR3 extends over 14 amino acids. The CDR3 spells CASSPGTANTEAFF. The CDR3 DNA sequence: TGCGCCAGCAGCCCGGGGACAGCTAACACTGAAGCTTTCTTT.

This rearrangement joins TRBV7-9 to TRBJ2-7; D call uncertain. Trimming shortened V by 2 bases and J by 2 bases, and 4 bases separated the two germline ends. The CDR3 sequence is 12 residues long. Germline V gene lookup returns CDR1 SEHNR and CDR2 FQNEAQ (reference sequence). In DNA, the CDR3 is TGTGCCAGCAGCTTATATCCCTACGAGCAGTACTTC. Protein sequence: CASSLYPYEQYF.

This sequence joins TRBV18 and TRBJ1-2, with TRBD1 identical over 8 bases. The CDR3 has 13 amino acids. Trimming removed 3 bases from V and 6 bases from J; junction bases left unmatched: 3. The V gene's germline CDR1 is KGHSH and CDR2 LQKENI. The CDR3 reads CASSPTGEDGYTF. DNA for the CDR3: TGTGCCAGCTCACCGACAGGGGAGGATGGCTACACCTTC.

The chain employs TRBV5-6 and TRBJ2-7, with D possibly TRBD1 on 6 matching bases. V was clipped by 7 bases and J by 2 bases, with 13 bases between them. The CDR3 consists of 13 residues. CDR1 is SGHDT, CDR2 YYEEEE, per germline. In DNA form, the CDR3 reads TGTGCCAGCCTAACGAAGGGGGCCTACGAGCAGTACTTC. Protein: CASLTKGAYEQYF.

This clone was found a few times. This chain connects TRBV5-6 to TRBJ1-4, with TRBD1 identical over 8 bases. Germline CDR1 SGHDT, CDR2 YYEEEE. The CDR3 runs to 14 residues. J was trimmed by 10 bases and V by 8 bases; bases with no gene match: 13. The CDR3, as DNA: TGTGCCAGTTGCAACGACAGGGGAAGGGGAAAACTGTTTTTT. It translates to CASCNDRGRGKLFF.

This clone was observed once. The genes are TRBV19 and TRBJ1-5; D gene unclear. CDR1 is LNHDA and CDR2 is SQIVND in the germline V gene (reference sequence). The V gene lost 3 bases and the J gene lost 5 bases, with 11 bases spanning the gap. There are 14 residues in the CDR3. The CDR3 here is CASSMVERYQPQHF. In DNA, the CDR3 is TGTGCCAGTAGTATGGTAGAACGGTATCAGCCCCAGCATTTT.

The chain uses TRBV10-3 and TRBJ1-2; 7 bases fit TRBD1. The length of the CDR3 is 15 residues. V gave up 0 bases and J gave up 4 bases; unmatched junction bases: 5. In germline, CDR1 is ENHRY, CDR2 SYGVKD. Here the CDR3 DNA reads TGTGCCATCAGTGAGTCCGCGGCAGGGGGCTATGGCTACACCTTC. Its translation: CAISESAAGGYGYTF.

The chain carries TRBV7-3 and TRBJ2-1, with 8 nucleotides matching TRBD2. Germline lookup yields CDR1 SGHTA and CDR2 FQGTGA. V lost 3 bases and J lost 15; bases outside the gene matches: 10. The CDR3 totals 13 residues. CDR3 DNA sequence: TGTGCCAGCAGCTTTTTAGGTGGGACTAGTCCGTTCTTC. The encoded protein is CASSFLGGTSPFF. Complete variable domain (other parts from reference TRBV7-3 and TRBJ2-1): GAGVSQTPSNKVTEKGKYVELRCDPISGHTALYWYRQSLGQGPEFLIYFQGTGAADDSGLPNDRFFAVRPEGSVSTLKIQRTERGDSAVYLCASSFLGGTSPFFGPGTRLTVL.

This clone was recorded a few times. V usage is TRBV10-3 and J usage is TRBJ2-7; D unresolved. The ends were cut back, 5 bases at V and 4 bases at J, with 6 bases in the middle. This CDR3 contains 11 residues. Germline lookup yields CDR1 ENHRY and CDR2 SYGVKD. The CDR3 nucleotides read TGTGCCATCAGTATGGAGTACGAGCAGTACTTC. The encoded protein is CAISMEYEQYF.

In this sample, this clone turned up a few times. The J gene is TRBJ1-2, the V gene TRBV5-4; D not certain. CDR1 and CDR2 from the germline V gene are SGHNT and YYREEE (reference sequence). The germline V and J ends were trimmed by 0 bases and 0 bases, with 12 bases remaining between them. The CDR3 consists of 16 residues. CDR3 nucleotide sequence: TGTGCCAGCAGCTTGGTGCCCCAGATAACTAACTATGGCTACACCTTC. As protein: CASSLVPQITNYGYTF.

V is TRBV28 and J is TRBJ2-1; the D gene is possibly TRBD2 (7 bases). V lost 4 bases to trimming and J lost 6 bases, with 16 bases between them. Germline CDR1 is MDHEN and CDR2 is SYDVKM. The CDR3 covers 15 residues. CDR3: CASSSVVRGPNEQFF. CDR3 DNA: TGTGCCAGCAGTTCTGTTGTGCGGGGGCCCAATGAGCAGTTCTTC.

The gene calls are TRBV19 and TRBJ2-7; TRBD2 matches at 8 bases. The CDR3 extends over 14 amino acids. Per the germline V gene, CDR1 is LNHDA and CDR2 is SQIVND (reference sequence). J gave up 2 bases and V 3 bases, and 3 bases lay outside the gene matches. CDR3: CASSIISGTYEQYF. CDR3 bases: TGTGCCAGTAGTATTATTAGCGGGACCTACGAGCAGTACTTC.

The J gene is TRBJ1-1, the V gene TRBV27; 7 bases line up with TRBD1. The ends lost 6 bases at V and 4 bases at J; junction bases unmatched: 8. In germline, CDR1 is MNHEY, CDR2 SMNVEV (reference sequence). CDR3 size: 14 residues. This CDR3 is CASRPGQAITEAFF. The CDR3 coding sequence is TGTGCCAGCAGACCCGGACAGGCGATCACTGAAGCTTTCTTT.

The count of this clone is one. Other DNA sequences in the same sample also yield this CDR3. The chain is built from TRBV27 and TRBJ1-3; D perhaps matches TRBD1 (6 bases). CDR1 MNHEY and CDR2 SMNVEV come from the germline V gene (reference sequence). The ends were cut back, 5 bases at V and 4 bases at J, with 12 bases in the middle. The CDR3 is made up of 14 amino acids. The CDR3 DNA reads TGTGCCAGCAGTCTACAGGGTTCGGGAAACACCATATATTTT. This sequence encodes CASSLQGSGNTIYF.

The genes are TRBV9 and TRBJ1-4; 11 positions match TRBD1. The trim removed 4 bases at V and 8 bases at J, leaving 7 bases unmatched. The CDR3 sequence is 15 residues long. Germline CDR1 SGDLS, CDR2 YYNGEE. The CDR3 is CASSRGTGGDEKLFF. The CDR3 DNA is TGTGCCAGCAGCCGAGGGACAGGGGGGGACGAAAAACTGTTTTTT.

This clone was detected once. This chain joins TRBV5-4 and TRBJ2-3; D gene ambiguous. The ends were cut back, 5 bases at V and 1 base at J, with 11 bases in the middle. In germline, CDR1 is SGHNT, CDR2 YYREEE (reference sequence). The CDR3 spans 14 residues. The chain's CDR3 is CASSYPLGTDTQYF. CDR3 DNA: TGTGCCAGCAGTTATCCTCTAGGCACAGATACGCAGTATTTT.

The V call is TRBV7-2, the J call TRBJ2-5; D is unclear. Trimming removed 5 bases from V and 2 bases from J, with 6 bases in between. The CDR3 consists of 12 residues. Germline CDR1 SGHTA, CDR2 FQGNSA. Here the CDR3 DNA reads TGTGCCAGCAGCAGGAGACAAGAGACCCAGTACTTC. Its translation: CASSRRQETQYF.

This sequence joins TRBV7-2 and TRBJ2-5; no firm D call. V lost 6 bases to trimming and J lost 2 bases, with 10 bases between them. Germline values: CDR1 SGHTA, CDR2 FQGNSA. The CDR3 contains 13 residues. CDR3 region: CASSGGEQETQYF. The CDR3 nucleotides are TGTGCCAGCAGTGGCGGAGAACAAGAGACCCAGTACTTC.

This chain links TRBV6-5 with TRBJ1-6; D unresolved. The CDR3 totals 12 residues. Trimming removed 8 bases at V and 8 bases at J, with 10 bases between. Germline V CDR1 and CDR2: MNHEY, SVGAGI. CDR3: CASGGYDSPLHF. CDR3 DNA sequence: TGTGCCAGCGGAGGGTACGATTCACCCCTCCACTTT.